This T cell receptor beta chain was documented in a study of CD8+ T cells in alopecia areata (dated by TCRdb to about 2018). Concerning the study at large: The treated patients took part in an open-label pilot trial in which moderate-to-severe alopecia areata was treated with oral tofacitinib at 5 to 10 mg twice daily. In both human patients and the C3H/HeJ mouse model, the study applied high-throughput TCRbeta sequencing to look at T cell clonal expansion in alopecia areata. Scalp tissue and sorted CD4+ and CD8+ peripheral blood T cells from patchy and totalis/universalis alopecia areata patients and from healthy controls were covered by human TCRbeta sequencing. In treated patients, disease severity was measured using the SALT score, which gives the percentage of scalp surface area affected. Tofacitinib-treated patients had biopsies at baseline and at 4 and 24 weeks of treatment, with a later scalp biopsy in several patients. Scalp clonality was compared across normal scalp (n=4), patchy alopecia areata scalp (n=8), and alopecia totalis/universalis scalp (n=8). Patients stayed on tofacitinib for 6 to 18 months and then had 6 months of follow-up off drug so that delayed response and recurrence could be assessed. TCRbeta CDR3 regions were amplified by immunoSEQ multiplex PCR with 35 Vbeta forward and 13 Jbeta reverse primers. RNA came from the PAXgene miRNA kit for fixed scalp, the miRNeasy kit for PBMCs, and the RNeasy kit for mouse skin.

The germline V gene provides CDR1 SQVTM and CDR2 ANQGSEA. The junction carries 12 bases between V and J, which are trimmed by 7 bases and 3 bases respectively. Including cysteine and phenylalanine, the CDR3 has 13 amino acids. This entry keeps only the CDR3 DNA: 39 bases, framed from base 1. The treatment or condition label on this specimen signifies: oral pan-JAK inhibitor, 5-10 mg twice daily. Peripheral blood and lesional scalp punch biopsies were obtained from patients with alopecia areata. PBMCs were isolated by density centrifugation and stained for CD3, CD4 and CD8, and CD4+ and CD8+ T cells were sorted on a FACSAria. Library generation was performed with the immunoSEQ multiplex PCR assay. RNA was extracted from all samples and reverse transcribed into cDNA as template for TCR sequencing. First-strand cDNA was synthesized with SuperScript III using a 2:1 mix of oligo-dT and random hexamers. A synthetic immune receptor repertoire was used to measure amplification bias, and any remaining bias was corrected computationally. Regarding the original processing steps: Raw reads were preprocessed to remove errors, and CDR3 was defined according to IMGT conventions as the region from the conserved cysteine to phenylalanine. Clonality was computed as 1 minus the Shannon entropy, with the entropy normalized by log2 of the number of productive unique TCRs. Scalp TCRbeta sequences were cross-referenced with sorted blood CD4 and CD8 repertoires so that the CD4 or CD8 identity of scalp clones could be inferred. The clones in this table, taken by TCRdb from immuneACCESS, are in-frame only. Not every clone is retained; where verified, under half of the shortfall comes from an unresolved V gene, and the cause of the rest is unknown. V, J and clone size are those of that table, while D and trimming were read from the DNA. The sample yields about 250,000 clones; 60% were counted once. Of the sample, around 0.92% is held by the ten largest clones.

Points the paper makes about the study in general: Tofacitinib significantly lowered scalp clonality and the number of expanded CD8+ clones among the top 100 scalp clones. Resident alphabeta T cells in normal human skin are also sequenced, complicating scalp TCR repertoire analysis, unlike mouse skin dominated by gammadelta T cells. TCR sequences shared between patients were less clear than in mice, possibly partly because of HLA diversity in the patient population. Because the treated cohort was small and included a single nonresponder, larger studies are needed to assess links between baseline CD8+ expansion and response. During tofacitinib treatment, many expanded lesional clones remained in scalp and blood, and this persistence may partly explain relapse after treatment is stopped. Compared with normal scalp, lesional scalp, particularly in alopecia totalis/universalis, had higher clonality and more expanded CD8+ clones, which suggests antigenic drive.

On this clone: It lacks a known antigen. No much larger clone exists at a distance of one base, and base qualities are not known.

This chain joins TRBV29-1 to TRBJ1-4; tentative D gene TRBD1, with 6 bases matching. The source of this sequence is a human donor with alopecia areata. The sample in question was CD4+ T cells sorted from blood, obtained between weeks 51 and 52, from a patient treated with tofacitinib. The CDR3 amino acid sequence is: CSGWGGPNEKLFF. The nucleotides read TGCAGCGGTTGGGGGGGGCCTAATGAAAAACTGTTTTTT.